Ten or more counts support the clone carrying this T cell receptor (beta chain). Its antigen is unknown. This entry belongs to a study of regulatory T cells in long-lasting Graves disease. Findings and caveats of the study: The study examined only peripheral blood, not thyroid tissue. Only a small sample size was used, which may have cut accuracy.

Arm-PCR with iRepertoire HTBI primers amplified the CDR3 regions for these TCR beta libraries. TCRdb itself ran the multiplex PCR reads through MiXCR, one entry per CDR3 protein. Of a few hundred thousand distinct CDR3 sequences in the sample, around 11% were seen once. The time point: newly diagnosed GD, antithyroid drugs for less than 3 months. Researchers made the TCR library from RNA that was extracted from PBMCs. Trimming stripped 2 bases from V and 6 bases from J, with 15 bases between. The CDR3 has 15 amino acids. Germline values: CDR1 SGHNT, CDR2 YENEEA. The data also belong to a second study, concerning T cells in Graves' hyperthyroidism and ophthalmopathy. That source adds: Among thyroid clonotypes expanded above 0.001, most also appeared in blood.

The specimen was peripheral blood mononuclear cells (PBMCs), collected at new diagnosis, from a patient treated with antithyroid drugs. The clonotype originates from a woman aged 18-29 years with Graves disease. This chain uses TRBV11-3 with TRBJ2-3, with D tentatively TRBD2 (6 bases). CDR3 amino acids: CASSLMAGTRDTQYF. In nucleotides, the CDR3 is TGTGCCAGCAGCTTAATGGCGGGGACCAGGGATACGCAGTATTTT.